This T cell receptor beta chain was retrieved from a study of CD8 T cells in ankylosing spondylitis. Findings of the study overall: Apparently characteristic of ankylosing spondylitis blood was a TCR beta motif (about 8 highly homologous variants).

TCRdb used MiXCR to reprocess the 5' RACE reads, holding one entry per CDR3 protein. In the table there are about 330,000 distinct CDR3 sequences, roughly 8% of which are singletons. V lost 3 bases to trimming and J lost 5 bases, with 14 bases between them. The CDR3 runs to 15 residues. CDR1 and CDR2 from the germline V gene are LGHNA and YSLEER. This clonotype was recorded many times. Its antigen remains unidentified. The chain recombines TRBV4-3 with TRBJ2-1; possible D gene TRBD2, 5 bases. The clonotype originates from a male donor with ankylosing spondylitis. The sequenced sample was blood, either unsorted or a sorted T cell fraction (not recorded which). CDR3 loop: CASSHEGTDHNEQFF. The CDR3 nucleotides read TGCGCCAGCAGCCACGAGGGTACAGATCACAATGAGCAGTTCTTC.